In its sample, the clone carrying this TCR beta chain was seen many times. Unmatched junction bases numbered 3, after V lost 5 bases and J lost 7 bases. Germline V gene data show CDR1 as SGHRS and CDR2 as YFSETQ. The CDR3 spans 13 residues. This specimen belongs to a study of early T cells in non-severe SARS-CoV-2 infection. TCRdb independently ran MiXCR on the 5' RACE reads; one entry per CDR3 protein. The data show approximately 56,000 distinct CDR3 sequences, about 16% seen once. The sample in question was whole blood, obtained at baseline. The receptor comes from an adult who was a healthcare worker with PCR-confirmed SARS-CoV-2 infection or an uninfected control (not recorded which). V and J are TRBV5-1 and TRBJ1-6; 7 nucleotides align to TRBD1. CDR3 region: CASRRDRNSPLHF. The DNA for the CDR3 is TGCGCCAGCAGACGGGACAGAAATTCACCCCTCCACTTT.